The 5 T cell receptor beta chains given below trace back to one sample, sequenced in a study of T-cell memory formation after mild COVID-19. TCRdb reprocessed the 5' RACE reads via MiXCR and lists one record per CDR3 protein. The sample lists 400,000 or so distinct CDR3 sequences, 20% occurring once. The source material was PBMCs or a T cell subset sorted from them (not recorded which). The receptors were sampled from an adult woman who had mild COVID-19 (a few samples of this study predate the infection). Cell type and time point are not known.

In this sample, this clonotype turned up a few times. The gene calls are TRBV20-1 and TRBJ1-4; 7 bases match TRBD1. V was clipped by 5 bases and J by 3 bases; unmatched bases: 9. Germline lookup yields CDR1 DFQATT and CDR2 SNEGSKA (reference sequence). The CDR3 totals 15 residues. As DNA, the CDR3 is TGCAGTGCTCAAATGACAGGGTTTGCTAATGAAAAACTGTTTTTT. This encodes CSAQMTGFANEKLFF.

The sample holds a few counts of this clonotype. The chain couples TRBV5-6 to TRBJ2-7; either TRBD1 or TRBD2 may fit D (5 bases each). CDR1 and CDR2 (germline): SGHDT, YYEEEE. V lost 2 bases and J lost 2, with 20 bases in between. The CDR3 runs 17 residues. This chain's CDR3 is CASSFSTGTRDPYEQYF. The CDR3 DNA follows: TGTGCCAGCAGCTTCTCGACCGGGACCCGGGATCCCTACGAGCAGTACTTC.

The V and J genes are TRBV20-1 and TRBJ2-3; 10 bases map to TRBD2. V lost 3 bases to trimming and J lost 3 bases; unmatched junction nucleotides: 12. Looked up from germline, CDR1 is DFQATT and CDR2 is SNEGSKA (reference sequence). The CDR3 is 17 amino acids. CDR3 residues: CSARAPSGSTDTDTQYF. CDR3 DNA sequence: TGCAGTGCTAGGGCCCCTAGCGGGAGTACGGATACAGATACGCAGTATTTT.

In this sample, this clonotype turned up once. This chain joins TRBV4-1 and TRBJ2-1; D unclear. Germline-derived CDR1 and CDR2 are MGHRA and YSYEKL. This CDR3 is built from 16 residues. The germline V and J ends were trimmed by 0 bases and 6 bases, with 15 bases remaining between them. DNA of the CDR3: TGCGCCAGCAGCCAAGAGGCCAGCAGCCCTCGCAATGAGCAGTTCTTC. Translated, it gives CASSQEASSPRNEQFF.

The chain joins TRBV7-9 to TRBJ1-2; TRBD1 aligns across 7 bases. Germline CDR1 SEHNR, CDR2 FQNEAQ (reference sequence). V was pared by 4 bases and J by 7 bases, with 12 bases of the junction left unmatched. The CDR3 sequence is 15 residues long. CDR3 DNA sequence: TGTGCCAGCAGCTCCGTCATGGACAGGAATATTGGCTACACCTTC. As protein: CASSSVMDRNIGYTF.